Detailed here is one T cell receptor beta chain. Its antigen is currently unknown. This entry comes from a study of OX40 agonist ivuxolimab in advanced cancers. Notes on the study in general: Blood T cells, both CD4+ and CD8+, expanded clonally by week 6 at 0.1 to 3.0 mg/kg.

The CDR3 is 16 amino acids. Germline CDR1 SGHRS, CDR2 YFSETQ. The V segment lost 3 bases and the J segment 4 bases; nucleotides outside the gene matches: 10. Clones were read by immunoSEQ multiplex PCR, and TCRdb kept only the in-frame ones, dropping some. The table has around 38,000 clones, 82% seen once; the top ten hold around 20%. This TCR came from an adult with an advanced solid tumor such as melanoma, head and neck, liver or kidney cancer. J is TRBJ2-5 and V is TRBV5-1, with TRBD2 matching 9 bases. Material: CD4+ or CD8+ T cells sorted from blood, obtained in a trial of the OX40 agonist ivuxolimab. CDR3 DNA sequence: TGCGCCAGCAGCTCGTTAATAGCGGGAGACTCAGAGACCCAGTACTTC. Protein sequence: CASSSLIAGDSETQYF. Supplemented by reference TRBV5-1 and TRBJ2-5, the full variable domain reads KAGVTQTPRYLIKTRGQQVTLSCSPISGHRSVSWYQQTPGQGLQFLFEYFSETQRNKGNFPGRFSGRQFSNSRSEMNVSTLELGDSALYLCASSSLIAGDSETQYFGPGTRLLVL.